Detailed here is one T cell receptor beta chain. This clone showed up just once. This clone's antigen is unknown. No base quality values were provided; no much bigger clone lies one nucleotide off. TCR beta libraries were generated from genomic DNA with the immunoSEQ kit, following the manufacturer's recommendations. To prepare libraries, a first multiplex PCR with proprietary primers was run, followed by a second PCR that added unique barcodes, and a bead cleanup was done after each round. A kit-provided positive control reaction and a negative control reaction were included in every sample batch. The final libraries were assessed on an Agilent 4200 TapeStation D1000 ScreenTape, pooled by volume, and quantified by qPCR. Sequencing was performed on an Illumina NextSeq500 using a MidOutput 150-cycle cartridge, with 156 Read1 cycles, 15 Index1 cycles, and the kit custom primers. The pooled library was loaded at 0.9 to 1 pM with a roughly 20% PhiX control spike-in. The original methods were these. Vendor-processed data were analyzed in R, with a clonotype defined as all T cells sharing the same CDR3 nucleotide sequence. In the clone abundance analyses, frequencies in each sample were normalized to that sample's 10,000 most abundant clones. Public T cell clones, averaging fewer than five per sample, were removed before analysis. An abundance difference of at least 32-fold between compartments was the criterion for calling clonotypes tumor-enriched or baseline blood-enriched. Clonotypes expanded or contracted between blood time points were identified with a beta-binomial differential abundance model. Tumor-blood repertoire similarity was measured with the Baroni-Urbani and Buser coefficient, and groups were compared using two-tailed Wilcoxon tests in R. Held by TCRdb, this immuneACCESS table contains in-frame sequences only and omits some clones. Under half of the omission traces to an unresolved V gene where checked; the cause of the rest is unknown. V, J and clone size are taken as reported in that table, and D and trimming were inferred from the DNA itself. The sample table records about 140,000 clones; around four fifths of these occur just once. The ten biggest clones cover approximately 22% of the sample.

V lost 8 bases and J lost 8 bases; the stretch between them is 17 bases long. From the germline V gene, CDR1 is SGHVS and CDR2 is FQNEAQ. The CDR3 spans 13 residues, from the cysteine through the phenylalanine. The retained sequence is limited to the CDR3, 39 bases, with the frame set at the first base. These data belong to a study of radiation and T cells in renal cell carcinoma (dated by TCRdb to about 2020). Turning to the overall study: Samples came from a clinical trial, in which primary renal cell carcinomas received 15 Gy stereotactic body radiation therapy followed by nephrectomy 4 weeks later. A total of roughly 4 million unique CDR3 nucleotide sequences, encoding roughly 2.7 million unique CDR3 amino acid sequences, were found across all 50 or so samples. In total, 50 or so samples, comprising some 25 tumors and 27 peripheral blood samples, were subjected to TCR beta sequencing. General findings and caveats noted by the study authors: Changes in the blood repertoire were not tracked past 4 weeks after treatment. Because no pretreatment tumor biopsies were available, whether clonotypes were present in the tumor at baseline could not be determined. With a single-armed trial design, the study had no way to address how radiation dose or scheduling affects the TCR repertoire. In blood, the top tumor clonotypes increased from baseline to 2 weeks after radiation and then shrank by 4 weeks, which suggests a temporary expansion of tumor-resident clones.

This specimen's time point label, interpreted: baseline pretreatment blood. Read against the paper, the sample's treatment or condition label means: 15 Gy SBRT to primary tumor, nephrectomy 4 weeks later. Serial peripheral blood from radiation-treated patients was sampled at baseline, 2 weeks and 4 weeks after SBRT to track tumor-enriched clonotypes. All patients had renal cell carcinoma with clear cell pathology. The QIAamp DNA Blood Mini Kit (Qiagen) was used to prepare genomic DNA for TCR sequencing. Only samples passing all quality control checks were included in the analyses. Recombination joined TRBV7-8 with TRBJ2-3, with no confident D gene call. The source is a woman in her 50s with renal cell carcinoma. Sample: blood, taken from a patient whose treatment included radiotherapy and nephrectomy. Here is the DNA: TGTGCCAGCCTCCTGTTGGACCCGGGTACGCAGTATTTT. The resulting protein is CASLLLDPGTQYF.